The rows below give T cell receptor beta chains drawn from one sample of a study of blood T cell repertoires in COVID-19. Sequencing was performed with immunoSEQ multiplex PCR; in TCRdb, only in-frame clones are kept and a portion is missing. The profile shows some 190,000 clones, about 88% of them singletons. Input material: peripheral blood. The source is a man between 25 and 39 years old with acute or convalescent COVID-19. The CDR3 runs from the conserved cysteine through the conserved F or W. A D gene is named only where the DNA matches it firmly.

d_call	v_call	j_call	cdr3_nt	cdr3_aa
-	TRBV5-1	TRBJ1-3	TGCGCCAGCAAATCCGGGGGTGTCTCTGGAAACACCATATATTTT	CASKSGGVSGNTIYF
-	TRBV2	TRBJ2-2	TGTGCCAGCAGTAATACAGGGACCGGGGAGCTGTTTTTT	CASSNTGTGELFF
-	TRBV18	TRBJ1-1	TGTGCCAGCTCACCAGAGGGGGGGCCTGCTGAAGCTTTCTTT	CASSPEGGPAEAFF
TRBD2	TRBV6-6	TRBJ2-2	TGTGCCAGCAGTCCTCGGTTACTAGCGGGAGTGTCCCAAGCCGGGGAGCTGTTTTTT	CASSPRLLAGVSQAGELFF
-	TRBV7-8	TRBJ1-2	TGTGCCAGCAGCCGTGAGACAGTGACGGATGGCTACACCTTC	CASSRETVTDGYTF
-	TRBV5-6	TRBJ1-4	TGTGCCAGCAGCTTGCAGAGGAGAATTGCAACTAATGAAAAACTGTTTTTT	CASSLQRRIATNEKLFF
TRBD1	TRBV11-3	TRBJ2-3	TGTGCCAGCAGCCTAGGACAGGGGATGATAGATACGCAGTATTTT	CASSLGQGMIDTQYF
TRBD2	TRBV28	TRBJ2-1	TGTGCCAGCAGAAATAGCGGGAGGGGGGGCAACAATGAGCAGTTCTTC	CASRNSGRGGNNEQFF
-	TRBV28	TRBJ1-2	TGTGCCAGCAGTACGGGACGTCGGGGGGGCTACACCTTC	CASSTGRRGGYTF
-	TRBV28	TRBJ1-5	TGTGCCAGCAGGTTTCTGGACAGCTGGAGCAATCAGCCCCAGCATTTT	CASRFLDSWSNQPQHF